Following are 10 T cell receptor beta chains from one sample sequenced in a study of CD8 T cells in ankylosing spondylitis. TCRdb reanalysed the 5' RACE reads using MiXCR and keeps one entry per CDR3 protein. The repertoire holds 310,000 or so distinct CDR3 sequences, 20% seen once, with roughly 8% in the top ten. Sequenced material: blood, either unsorted or a sorted T cell fraction (not recorded which). The receptors stem from a male donor with ankylosing spondylitis or in good health (not recorded which).

This clonotype showed up just a few times. The chain couples TRBV3-1 to TRBJ2-3; TRBD2 aligns across 13 bases. Germline V gene sequence: CDR1 LGHDT, CDR2 YNNKEL (reference sequence). The length of the CDR3 is 18 residues. V gave up 4 bases and J gave up 0 bases; unmatched junction bases: 7. This CDR3 is CASSPRTSGSGSTDTQYF. The CDR3 DNA is TGTGCCAGCAGCCCCCGGACTAGCGGGAGCGGTAGCACAGATACGCAGTATTTT.

This clonotype has a handful of counts. This rearrangement joins TRBV12-3 or TRBV12-4 to TRBJ2-1; 8 nucleotides line up with TRBD1. This CDR3 is built from 14 residues. V shed 5 bases, J shed 8 bases, and the junction held 8 bases outside the gene matches. The CDR3 reads CASSPGQGLDEQFF. The CDR3 DNA follows: TGTGCCAGCAGTCCCGGACAGGGCTTGGATGAGCAGTTCTTC.

This clonotype occurred a few times. The rearrangement links TRBV10-2 to TRBJ2-2; no definite D call. In germline, CDR1 is WSHSY, CDR2 SAAADI. V was cut by 6 bases and J by 6 bases, with 5 bases left in between. This CDR3 spans 11 amino acids. The CDR3 bases are TGCGCCAGCAGCGCTTCCGGGGAGCTGTTTTTT. Its protein product is CASSASGELFF.

CDR3 region: CASRGAGSTEAFF. CDR3 bases: TGTGCCAGCAGGGGGGCGGGCAGCACTGAAGCTTTCTTT. V and J are TRBV25-1 and TRBJ1-1; possible D gene TRBD1, 6 bases. The ends were cut back, 6 bases at V and 4 bases at J, with 12 bases in the middle. The CDR3 has 13 amino acids. Germline V gives CDR1 MGHDK, CDR2 SYGVNS.

The chain combines TRBV12-3 or TRBV12-4 with TRBJ2-2, with a weak D call TRBD2 (6 bases). The CDR3 is 17 amino acids. V lost 6 bases, J lost 6 bases, and 23 bases lay in between. The CDR3 here is CASSLSGAGFGAGELFF. The CDR3 DNA reads TGTGCCAGCAGCTTGTCCGGTGCGGGGTTTGGTGCCGGGGAGCTGTTTTTT.

This clonotype was seen repeatedly, ten times or more. V gene TRBV6-2 or TRBV6-3 combines with J gene TRBJ2-7, with D possibly TRBD1 on 7 matching bases. The CDR3 consists of 16 residues. Germline V CDR1 and CDR2: MNHEY, SVGEGT. V was shortened by 4 bases and J by 0 bases, with 16 bases between the two germline ends. The CDR3 DNA follows: TGTGCCAGCAGTTCAGGGGGACTTTTCGGCTCCTACGAGCAGTACGTC. The encoded protein is CASSSGGLFGSYEQYV.

This clonotype was seen only a few times. The chain links TRBV2 to TRBJ2-1; a possible D gene is TRBD1 (5 bases). The CDR3 covers 12 residues. V lost 9 bases and J 4 bases, leaving 10 bases between the germline ends. The V gene's germline CDR1 is SNHLY and CDR2 FYNNEI. CDR3 protein: CASSREYNEQFF. In nucleotides, the CDR3 is TGTGCCAGTAGCAGGGAATACAATGAGCAGTTCTTC.

This clonotype was detected many times. The rearrangement uses TRBV5-1 and TRBJ2-2; D is unclear. The CDR3 consists of 15 residues. CDR1 is SGHRS and CDR2 is YFSETQ in the germline V gene. Trimming pared 0 bases from V and 1 base from J, leaving 7 bases between. Here the CDR3 reads CASSLALRNTGELFF. CDR3 nucleotides: TGCGCCAGCAGCTTGGCCTTGCGGAACACCGGGGAGCTGTTTTTT.

This clonotype has just a few counts. This CDR3 reads CASSPQGARDQPQHF. DNA for the CDR3: TGTGCCAGCAGTCCTCAGGGGGCTCGCGATCAGCCCCAGCATTTT. This chain connects TRBV6-1 to TRBJ1-5, with 8 bases matching TRBD1. The germline V gene has CDR1 MNHNS and CDR2 SASEGT. The CDR3 consists of 15 residues. The junction had 8 bases not matched to a gene; V was cut back by 5 bases and J by 5 bases.

This chain joins TRBV9 and TRBJ2-1, with 16 bases matching TRBD2. The CDR3 length is 16 residues. Germline V lookup: CDR1 SGDLS, CDR2 YYNGEE. V trimming: 4 bases; J trimming: 10 bases; junction bases outside the gene matches: 8. CDR3 loop: CASSLGLAGGPSEQFF. The CDR3 DNA is TGTGCCAGCAGCTTGGGACTAGCGGGGGGGCCGAGCGAGCAGTTCTTC.